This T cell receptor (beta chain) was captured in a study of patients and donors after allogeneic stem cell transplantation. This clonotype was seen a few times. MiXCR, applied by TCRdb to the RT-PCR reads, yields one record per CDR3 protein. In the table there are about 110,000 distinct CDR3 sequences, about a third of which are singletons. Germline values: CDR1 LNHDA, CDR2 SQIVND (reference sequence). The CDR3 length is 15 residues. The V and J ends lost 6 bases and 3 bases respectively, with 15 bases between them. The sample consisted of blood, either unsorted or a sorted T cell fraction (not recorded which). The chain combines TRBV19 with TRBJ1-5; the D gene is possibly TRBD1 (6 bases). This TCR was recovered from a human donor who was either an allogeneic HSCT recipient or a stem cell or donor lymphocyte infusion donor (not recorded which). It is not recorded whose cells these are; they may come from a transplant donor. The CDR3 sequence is CASRPTGGVNQPQHF. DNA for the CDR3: TGTGCCAGTAGGCCGACAGGAGGGGTCAATCAGCCCCAGCATTTT.